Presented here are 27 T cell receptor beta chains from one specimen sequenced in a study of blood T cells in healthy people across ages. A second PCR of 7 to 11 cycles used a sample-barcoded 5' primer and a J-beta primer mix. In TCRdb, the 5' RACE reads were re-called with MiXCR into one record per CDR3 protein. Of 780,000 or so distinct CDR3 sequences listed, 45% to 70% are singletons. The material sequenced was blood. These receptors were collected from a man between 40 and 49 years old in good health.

CDR3 sequence: CSAARDIMGELFF. The CDR3 nucleotides are TGCAGTGCAGCACGGGACATTATGGGGGAGCTGTTTTTT. The chain recombines TRBV20-1 with TRBJ2-2, with a tentative D call TRBD1 (6 bases). Germline values: CDR1 DFQATT, CDR2 SNEGSKA (reference sequence). Trimming shortened V by 6 bases and J by 8 bases, and 16 bases separated the two germline ends. This CDR3 is 13 amino acids long.

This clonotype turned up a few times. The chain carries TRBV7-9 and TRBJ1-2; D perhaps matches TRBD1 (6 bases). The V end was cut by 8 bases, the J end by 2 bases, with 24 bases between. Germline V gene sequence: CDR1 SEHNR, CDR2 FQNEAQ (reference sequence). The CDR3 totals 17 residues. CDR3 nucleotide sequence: TGTGCCAGCGCCGGGGATGGGGGACACTCACGGAACTATGGCTACACCTTC. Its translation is CASAGDGGHSRNYGYTF.

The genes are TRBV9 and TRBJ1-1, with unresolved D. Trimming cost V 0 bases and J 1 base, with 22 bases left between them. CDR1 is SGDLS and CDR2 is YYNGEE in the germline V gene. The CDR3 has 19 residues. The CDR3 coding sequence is TGTGCCAGCAGCGTAGGAGGAGGATTAGTCCGTTACTCGAACACTGAAGCTTTCTTT. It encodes CASSVGGGLVRYSNTEAFF.

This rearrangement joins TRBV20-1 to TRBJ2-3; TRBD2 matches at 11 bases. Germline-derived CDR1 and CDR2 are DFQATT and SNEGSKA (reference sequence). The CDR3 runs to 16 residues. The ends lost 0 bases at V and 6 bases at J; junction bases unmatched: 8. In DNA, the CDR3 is TGCAGTGCTAGAGATACTACTAGCGGGAGTCTGGATACGCAGTATTTT. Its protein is CSARDTTSGSLDTQYF.

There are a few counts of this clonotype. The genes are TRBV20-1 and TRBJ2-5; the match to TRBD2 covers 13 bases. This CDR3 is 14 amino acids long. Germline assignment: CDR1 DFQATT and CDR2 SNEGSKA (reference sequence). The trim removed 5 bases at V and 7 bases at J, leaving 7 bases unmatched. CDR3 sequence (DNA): TGCAGTGCTCCACGGACTAGCGGGGGTGGGACCCAGTACTTC. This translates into CSAPRTSGGGTQYF.

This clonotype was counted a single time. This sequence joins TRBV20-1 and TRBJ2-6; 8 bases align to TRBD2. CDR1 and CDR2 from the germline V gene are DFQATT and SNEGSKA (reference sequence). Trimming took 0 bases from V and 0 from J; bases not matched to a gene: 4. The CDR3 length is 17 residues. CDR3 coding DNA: TGCAGTGCTAGAGATAGCGGGGAGATCTCTGGGGCCAACGTCCTGACTTTC. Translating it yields CSARDSGEISGANVLTF.

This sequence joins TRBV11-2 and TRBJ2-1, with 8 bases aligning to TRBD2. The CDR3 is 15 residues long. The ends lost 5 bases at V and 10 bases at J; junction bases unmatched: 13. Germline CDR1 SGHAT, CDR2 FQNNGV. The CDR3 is CASSGISGRLGEQFF. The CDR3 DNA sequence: TGTGCCAGCAGCGGGATCAGCGGGAGACTGGGAGAGCAGTTCTTC.

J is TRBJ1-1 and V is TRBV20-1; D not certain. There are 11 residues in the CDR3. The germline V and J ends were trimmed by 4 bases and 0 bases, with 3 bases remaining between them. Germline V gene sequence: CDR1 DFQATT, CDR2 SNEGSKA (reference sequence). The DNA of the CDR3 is TGCAGTGCTATGGTGAACACTGAAGCTTTCTTT. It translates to CSAMVNTEAFF.

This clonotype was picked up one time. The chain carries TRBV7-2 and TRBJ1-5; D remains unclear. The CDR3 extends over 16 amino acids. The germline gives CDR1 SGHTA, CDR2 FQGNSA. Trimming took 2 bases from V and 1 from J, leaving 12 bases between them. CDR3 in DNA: TGTGCCAGCAGCTTAACCGGTGAACGGAGCAATCAGCCCCAGCATTTT. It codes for CASSLTGERSNQPQHF.

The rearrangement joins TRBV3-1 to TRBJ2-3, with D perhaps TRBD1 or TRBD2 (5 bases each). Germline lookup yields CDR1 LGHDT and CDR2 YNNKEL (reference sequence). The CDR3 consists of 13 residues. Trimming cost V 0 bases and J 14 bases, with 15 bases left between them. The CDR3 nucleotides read TGTGCCAGCAGCCAAGACCGGGACCGCCCCCCGTATTTT. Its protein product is CASSQDRDRPPYF.

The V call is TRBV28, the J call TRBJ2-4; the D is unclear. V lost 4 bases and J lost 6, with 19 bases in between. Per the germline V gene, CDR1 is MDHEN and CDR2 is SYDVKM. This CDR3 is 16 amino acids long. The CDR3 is CASSSPQQSFLNIQYF. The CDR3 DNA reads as TGTGCCAGCAGTTCCCCCCAACAGAGTTTTCTAAACATTCAGTACTTC.

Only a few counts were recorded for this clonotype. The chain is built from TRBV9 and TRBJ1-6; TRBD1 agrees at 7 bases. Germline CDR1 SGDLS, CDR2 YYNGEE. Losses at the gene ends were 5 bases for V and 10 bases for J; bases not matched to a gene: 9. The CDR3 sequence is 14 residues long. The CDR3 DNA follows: TGTGCCAGCAGGACGACAGGGCTGGAGTCACCCCTCCACTTT. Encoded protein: CASRTTGLESPLHF.

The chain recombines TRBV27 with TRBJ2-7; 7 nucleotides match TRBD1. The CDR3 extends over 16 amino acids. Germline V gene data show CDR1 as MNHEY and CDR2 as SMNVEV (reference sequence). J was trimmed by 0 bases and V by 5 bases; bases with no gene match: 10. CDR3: CASSLRPTGISYEQYF. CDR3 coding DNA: TGTGCCAGCAGTCTCCGCCCGACAGGGATCTCCTACGAGCAGTACTTC.

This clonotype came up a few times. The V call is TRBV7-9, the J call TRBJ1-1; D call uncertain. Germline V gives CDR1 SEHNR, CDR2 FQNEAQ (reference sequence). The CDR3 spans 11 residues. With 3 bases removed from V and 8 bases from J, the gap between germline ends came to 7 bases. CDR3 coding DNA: TGTGCCAGCAGCTTTAATGAAGAAGCTTTCTTT. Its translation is CASSFNEEAFF.

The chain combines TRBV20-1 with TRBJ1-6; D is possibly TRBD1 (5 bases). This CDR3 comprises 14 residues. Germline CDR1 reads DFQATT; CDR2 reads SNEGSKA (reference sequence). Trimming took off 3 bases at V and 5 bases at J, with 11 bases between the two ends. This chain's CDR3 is CSARRDRDNSPLHF. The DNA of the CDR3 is TGCAGTGCTAGGAGGGACCGCGATAATTCACCCCTCCACTTT.

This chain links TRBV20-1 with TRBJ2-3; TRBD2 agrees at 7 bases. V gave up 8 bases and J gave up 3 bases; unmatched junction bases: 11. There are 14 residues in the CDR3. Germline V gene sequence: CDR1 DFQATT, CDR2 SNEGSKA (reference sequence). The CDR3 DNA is TGCAGTTATGTAAGAGGGGAGGGTACAGATACGCAGTATTTT. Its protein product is CSYVRGEGTDTQYF.

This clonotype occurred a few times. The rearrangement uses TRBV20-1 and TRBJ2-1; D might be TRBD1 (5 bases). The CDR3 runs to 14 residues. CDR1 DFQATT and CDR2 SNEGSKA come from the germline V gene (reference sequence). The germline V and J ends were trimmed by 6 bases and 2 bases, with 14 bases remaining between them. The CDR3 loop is CSANRQGPYNEQFF. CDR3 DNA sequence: TGCAGTGCCAACCGCCAGGGCCCCTACAATGAGCAGTTCTTC.

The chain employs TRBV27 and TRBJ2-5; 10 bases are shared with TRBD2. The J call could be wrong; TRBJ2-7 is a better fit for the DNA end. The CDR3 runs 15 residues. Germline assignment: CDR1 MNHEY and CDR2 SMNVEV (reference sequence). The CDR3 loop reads CASSLMTSGPYEQYF. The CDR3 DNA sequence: TGTGCCAGCAGTTTAATGACTAGCGGGCCCTACGAGCAGTACTTC.

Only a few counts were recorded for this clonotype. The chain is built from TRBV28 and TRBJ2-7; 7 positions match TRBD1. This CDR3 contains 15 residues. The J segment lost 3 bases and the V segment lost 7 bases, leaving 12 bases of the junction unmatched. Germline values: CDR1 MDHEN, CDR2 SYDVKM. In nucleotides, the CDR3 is TGTGCCAGCATAACCCTAACGGGACAGCGCTACGAGCAGTACTTC. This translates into CASITLTGQRYEQYF.

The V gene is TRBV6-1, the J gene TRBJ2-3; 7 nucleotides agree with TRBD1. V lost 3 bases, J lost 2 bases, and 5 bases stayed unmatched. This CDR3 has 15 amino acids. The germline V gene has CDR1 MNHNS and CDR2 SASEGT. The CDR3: CASSEETGPTDTQYF. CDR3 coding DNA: TGTGCCAGCAGTGAGGAGACAGGGCCCACAGATACGCAGTATTTT.

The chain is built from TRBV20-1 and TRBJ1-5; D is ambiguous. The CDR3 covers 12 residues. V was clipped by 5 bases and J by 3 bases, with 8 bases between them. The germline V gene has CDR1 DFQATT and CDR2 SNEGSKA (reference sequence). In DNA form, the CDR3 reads TGCAGTGCTGAGGGTCCCAATCAGCCCCAGCATTTT. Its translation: CSAEGPNQPQHF.

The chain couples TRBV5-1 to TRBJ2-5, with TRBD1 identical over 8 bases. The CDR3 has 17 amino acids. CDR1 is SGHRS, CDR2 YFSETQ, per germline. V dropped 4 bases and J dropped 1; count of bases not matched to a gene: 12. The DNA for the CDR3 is TGCGCCAGCAGCGGCACAGGGGGAGGCTTAACCCAAGAGACCCAGTACTTC. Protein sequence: CASSGTGGGLTQETQYF.

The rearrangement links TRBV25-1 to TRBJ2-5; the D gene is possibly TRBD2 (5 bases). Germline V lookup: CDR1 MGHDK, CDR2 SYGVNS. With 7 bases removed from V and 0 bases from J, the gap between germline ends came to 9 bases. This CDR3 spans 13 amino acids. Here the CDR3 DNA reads TGTGCCAGCACACTAGAATACCAAGAGACCCAGTACTTC. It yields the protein CASTLEYQETQYF.

The CDR3 sequence: CAISEVQGPYEQYF. The CDR3 nucleotides read TGTGCCATCAGTGAGGTCCAGGGGCCCTACGAGCAGTACTTC. The chain couples TRBV10-3 to TRBJ2-7, with a tentative D call TRBD1 (6 bases). V was pared by 2 bases and J by 2 bases, with 10 bases between. CDR1 and CDR2 from the germline V gene are ENHRY and SYGVKD. This CDR3 is built from 14 residues.

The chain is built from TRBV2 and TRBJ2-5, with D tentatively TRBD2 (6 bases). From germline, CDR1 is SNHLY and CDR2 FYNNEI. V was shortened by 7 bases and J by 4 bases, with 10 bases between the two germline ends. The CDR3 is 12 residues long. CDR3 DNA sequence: TGTGCCAGCAATAGGCGGGGAGAGACCCAGTACTTC. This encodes CASNRRGETQYF.

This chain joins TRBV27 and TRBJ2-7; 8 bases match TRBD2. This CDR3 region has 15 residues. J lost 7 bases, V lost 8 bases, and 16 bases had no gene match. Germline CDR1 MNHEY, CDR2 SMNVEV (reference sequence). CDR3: CASLPAGGRYNEQYF. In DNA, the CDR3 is TGTGCCAGCCTCCCCGCGGGGGGCCGCTACAATGAGCAGTACTTC.

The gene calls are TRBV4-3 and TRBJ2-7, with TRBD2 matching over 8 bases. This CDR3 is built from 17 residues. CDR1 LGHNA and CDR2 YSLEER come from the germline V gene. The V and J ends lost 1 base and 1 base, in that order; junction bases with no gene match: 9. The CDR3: CASSQVNGGAGSYEQYF. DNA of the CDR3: TGCGCCAGCAGCCAAGTCAACGGGGGGGCAGGATCCTACGAGCAGTACTTC.